The 30 T cell receptor beta chains below all came from one sample that was sequenced in a study of a mutant IDH1 vaccine in newly diagnosed glioma. Some clones are missing from TCRdb's copy, which holds only in-frame ones; the method was immunoSEQ multiplex PCR. The repertoire includes 25,000 to 40,000 clones, under 85% of them detected once, and about a tenth sits in the top ten. No antigen is known for these receptors. Time point: week 35, safety follow-up. Vaccine doses each comprised 300 ug of mutant IDH1 20-mer peptide, with topical imiquimod. Sequencing was performed on PBMCs, taken from a glioma patient whose treatment included an IDH1 peptide vaccine. The source of these receptors is a woman younger than 45 with glioma. Some clones in this sample may be carry-over from other donors' samples.

The chain uses TRBV11-2 and TRBJ2-7; no reliable D call. CDR1 and CDR2 from the germline V gene are SGHAT and FQNNGV. CDR3 length equals 14 residues. Trimming stripped 1 base from V and 1 base from J, with 8 bases between. The CDR3 DNA sequence: TGTGCCAGCAGCTTAGGAGGTCCTTCCTACGAGCAGTACTTC. The encoded protein is CASSLGGPSYEQYF.

This clone has a handful of counts. This chain joins TRBV10-3 and TRBJ2-7; the D gene could be TRBD1 or TRBD2 (5 bases each). The CDR3 is 15 amino acids. The V end lost 8 bases, the J end lost 0 bases, and 17 bases lay between the germline ends. Germline V gene data show CDR1 as ENHRY and CDR2 as SYGVKD. CDR3 sequence reads: CAIATRWGSSYEQYF. As DNA, the CDR3 is TGTGCCATCGCAACCCGGTGGGGGAGCTCCTACGAGCAGTACTTC.

The chain combines TRBV9 with TRBJ2-5, with TRBD1 matching 10 bases. CDR3 length equals 15 residues. Germline V gives CDR1 SGDLS, CDR2 YYNGEE. The ends lost 3 bases at V and 2 bases at J; junction bases unmatched: 4. The CDR3 sequence: CASSAGDRGQETQYF. The CDR3 DNA sequence: TGTGCCAGCAGCGCTGGGGACAGGGGACAAGAGACCCAGTACTTC.

In nucleotides, the CDR3 is TGTGCCAGCAGTGAAGAAGGGCCTACCTACGAGCAGTACTTC. Translation gives CASSEEGPTYEQYF. This chain connects TRBV6-1 to TRBJ2-7; D call uncertain. Germline V CDR1 and CDR2: MNHNS, SASEGT. V lost 1 base and J 2 bases, leaving 9 bases between the germline ends. The CDR3 extends over 14 amino acids.

The J gene is TRBJ1-1, the V gene TRBV4-2; D is unresolved. CDR3 length: 15 amino acids. Trimming left V 0 bases short and J 2 bases short, with 10 bases between. Germline V gene data show CDR1 as LGHNA and CDR2 as YNFKEQ. In DNA, the CDR3 is TGTGCCAGCAGCCAAGAGAAAACAGCCAACACTGAAGCTTTCTTT. It specifies CASSQEKTANTEAFF.

The chain has TRBV29-1 and TRBJ1-1; 7 bases agree with TRBD1. CDR3 length equals 14 residues. Germline V CDR1 and CDR2: SQVTM, ANQGSEA. Trimming cost V 7 bases and J 2 bases; bases outside gene matches: 10. The CDR3 DNA is TGCAGCGCCCGCCGGGACAGCGTTAACACTGAAGCTTTCTTT. Translation: CSARRDSVNTEAFF.

V and J are TRBV4-2 and TRBJ2-1; 8 nucleotides agree with TRBD2. The trim removed 4 bases at V and 0 bases at J, leaving 8 bases unmatched. Per germline, CDR1 LGHNA and CDR2 YNFKEQ. This CDR3 contains 17 residues. The CDR3 nucleotides are TGTGCCAGCAGCCCGGGGGGGTCGGGAGACTCCTACAATGAGCAGTTCTTC. Its protein product is CASSPGGSGDSYNEQFF.

The chain links TRBV9 to TRBJ1-4; D may be TRBD1 (5 bases). Germline V gene data show CDR1 as SGDLS and CDR2 as YYNGEE. This CDR3 has 16 amino acids. Deletions cut 0 bases from V and 3 bases from J, with 12 bases between. DNA of the CDR3: TGTGCCAGCAGCGTAGCGTCCGGGGCCCCTAATGAAAAACTGTTTTTT. Its protein product is CASSVASGAPNEKLFF.

The V gene is TRBV6-5, the J gene TRBJ2-7; TRBD1 is a possible D gene (5 bases). Germline V CDR1 and CDR2: MNHEY, SVGAGI. Trimming took 2 bases from V and 6 from J, leaving 11 bases between them. The CDR3 consists of 13 residues. The CDR3 loop reads CASSYGASGEQYF. CDR3 bases: TGTGCCAGCAGTTACGGGGCTTCCGGCGAGCAGTACTTC.

The chain uses TRBV7-9 and TRBJ2-5; the D gene is possibly TRBD1 (5 bases). This CDR3 has 16 residues. CDR1 SEHNR and CDR2 FQNEAQ come from the germline V gene (reference sequence). V was shortened by 2 bases and J by 5 bases, with 18 bases between the two germline ends. CDR3 residues: CASSLRPGQGGETQYF. The CDR3 DNA reads as TGTGCCAGCAGCTTACGACCAGGTCAGGGTGGCGAGACCCAGTACTTC.

The chain uses TRBV10-3 and TRBJ1-2; D is possibly TRBD1 (6 bases). V was trimmed by 4 bases and J by 3 bases, leaving 9 bases between them. From germline, CDR1 is ENHRY and CDR2 SYGVKD. The CDR3 has 13 residues. CDR3 sequence reads: CAISGDMDYGYTF. The CDR3 region has the DNA TGTGCCATCAGTGGGGACATGGACTATGGCTACACCTTC.

This chain connects TRBV10-3 to TRBJ2-7; D might be TRBD2 (5 bases). CDR1 is ENHRY, CDR2 SYGVKD, per germline. V shed 0 bases and J shed 2 bases, with 11 bases lying between them. There are 15 residues in the CDR3. The CDR3 spells CAISESAGGTYEQYF. CDR3 DNA: TGTGCCATCAGTGAGTCGGCAGGAGGAACCTACGAGCAGTACTTC.

The chain uses TRBV29-1 and TRBJ2-7, with 8 bases fitting TRBD2. Germline-derived CDR1 and CDR2 are SQVTM and ANQGSEA. The CDR3 has 14 residues. J was trimmed by 4 bases and V by 4 bases; bases with no gene match: 9. Here the CDR3 DNA reads TGCAGCGTTGCGGGAGGGGGGGCGCAGTACGAGCAGTACTTC. It yields the protein CSVAGGGAQYEQYF.

The chain joins TRBV27 to TRBJ2-7; D is possibly TRBD1 (5 bases). CDR1 is MNHEY, CDR2 SMNVEV, per germline (reference sequence). The CDR3 extends over 14 amino acids. V shed 2 bases and J shed 3 bases, with 11 bases lying between them. The DNA of the CDR3 is TGTGCCAGCAGTTTAGGTCCCACAGGCTACGAGCAGTACTTC. Its protein product is CASSLGPTGYEQYF.

V and J are TRBV6-5 and TRBJ1-2; D is unresolved. The CDR3 is made up of 16 amino acids. The V gene lost 2 bases and the J gene lost 6 bases, with 19 bases spanning the gap. CDR1 and CDR2 from the germline V gene are MNHEY and SVGAGI. As DNA, the CDR3 is TGTGCCAGCAGTTACGAGGCGGAGAGTCAGGTCGATGGCTACACCTTC. It codes for CASSYEAESQVDGYTF.

The sample holds one count of this clone. The rearrangement uses TRBV7-8 and TRBJ1-3; unclear D gene. The CDR3 is made up of 15 amino acids. V shed 2 bases and J shed 0 bases, with 8 bases lying between them. Germline V gene data show CDR1 as SGHVS and CDR2 as FQNEAQ. The CDR3 DNA reads TGTGCCAGCAGCTTAAGCTGGGGCTCTGGAAACACCATATATTTT. It yields the protein CASSLSWGSGNTIYF.

Points on this clone: The junction and the germline gene differ at one end; a read error may be behind it. The V and J genes are TRBV29-1 and TRBJ2-1, with TRBD1 matching over 7 bases. This CDR3 has 17 residues. Germline assignment: CDR1 SQVTM and CDR2 ANQGSEA. CDR3 sequence reads: CSAEGTARVISYNEQFF. The CDR3, as DNA: TGCAGCGCTGAAGGGACAGCCAGGGTTATCTCCTACAATGAGCAGTTCTTC.

The chain employs TRBV30 and TRBJ1-1; TRBD1 might be the D (6 bases). CDR3 length: 12 amino acids. Trimming pared 3 bases from V and 1 base from J, leaving 6 bases between. CDR1 and CDR2 (germline): GTSNPN, SVGIG (reference sequence). The CDR3 spells CAWRDRNTEAFF. CDR3 nucleotide sequence: TGTGCCTGGAGGGACAGGAACACTGAAGCTTTCTTT.

The chain joins TRBV5-5 to TRBJ1-1, with TRBD1 identical over 9 bases. The CDR3 totals 14 residues. Germline V gene data show CDR1 as SGHKS and CDR2 as YYEKEE (reference sequence). Trimming took 4 bases from V and 3 from J; bases not matched to a gene: 4. The chain's CDR3 is CASSRTGVDTEAFF. DNA for the CDR3: TGTGCCAGCAGCCGGACAGGGGTGGACACTGAAGCTTTCTTT. The variable domain in full, completed from reference TRBV5-5 and TRBJ1-1, reads DAGVTQSPTHLIKTRGQQVTLRCSPISGHKSVSWYQQVLGQGPQFIFQYYEKEERGRGNFPDRFSARQFPNYSSELNVNALLLGDSALYLCASSRTGVDTEAFFGQGTRLTVV.

V usage is TRBV10-3 and J usage is TRBJ2-3; a weak D match, TRBD2 (6 bases). The V gene lost 8 bases and the J gene lost 1 base, with 10 bases spanning the gap. Germline V gene sequence: CDR1 ENHRY, CDR2 SYGVKD. This CDR3 is 13 amino acids long. CDR3 DNA sequence: TGTGCCATCGGGCCTAGCGGCACAGATACGCAGTATTTT. It encodes CAIGPSGTDTQYF.

This clone was counted a few times. The rearrangement joins TRBV6-1 to TRBJ1-1; no definite D call. Trimming shortened V by 3 bases and J by 5 bases, and 10 bases separated the two germline ends. This CDR3 has 13 residues. The germline CDR1 and CDR2 sequences are MNHNS and SASEGT. CDR3: CASSEGGWTEAFF. CDR3 DNA: TGTGCCAGCAGTGAGGGAGGGTGGACTGAAGCTTTCTTT.

The genes are TRBV6-4 and TRBJ2-4; no definite D call. Deletions cut 4 bases from V and 0 bases from J, with 7 bases between. The CDR3 has 14 residues. CDR1 and CDR2 from the germline V gene are MRHNA and SNTAGT. The DNA for the CDR3 is TGTGCCAGCAGTGCGCAGCGAGCCAAAAACATTCAGTACTTC. Its translation is CASSAQRAKNIQYF.

In this sample, this clone turned up a few times. The rearrangement joins TRBV27 to TRBJ1-1; D remains unclear. CDR1 is MNHEY, CDR2 SMNVEV, per germline (reference sequence). Trimming took 3 bases from V and 3 from J, leaving 8 bases between them. The CDR3 is made up of 13 amino acids. The CDR3 here is CASSLAGYTEAFF. The DNA for the CDR3 is TGTGCCAGCAGTTTGGCGGGGTACACTGAAGCTTTCTTT.

This CDR3 is CASSPQGIQETQYF. The DNA for the CDR3 is TGTGCCAGCAGCCCACAGGGGATCCAAGAGACCCAGTACTTC. V is TRBV2 and J is TRBJ2-5; the match to TRBD1 covers 7 bases. The CDR3 length is 14 residues. Germline CDR1 and CDR2: SNHLY and FYNNEI. Trimming removed 6 bases from V and 1 base from J; junction bases left unmatched: 5.

The genes are TRBV29-1 and TRBJ2-5, with D possibly being TRBD1 or TRBD2 (5 bases each). Germline values: CDR1 SQVTM, CDR2 ANQGSEA. The ends were cut back, 4 bases at V and 0 bases at J, with 33 bases in the middle. The CDR3 spans 21 residues. The CDR3 sequence is CSVVTIRGARWFNPYQETQYF. The CDR3 DNA sequence: TGCAGCGTTGTGACTATTCGAGGGGCCCGTTGGTTTAACCCGTACCAAGAGACCCAGTACTTC. The whole variable domain, remainder taken from reference TRBV29-1 and TRBJ2-5, is SAVISQKPSRDICQRGTSLTIQCQVDSQVTMMFWYRQQPGQSLTLIATANQGSEATYESGFVIDKFPISRPNLTFSTLTVSNMSPEDSSIYLCSVVTIRGARWFNPYQETQYFGPGTRLLVL.

This clone has just a few counts. The V gene is TRBV4-1, the J gene TRBJ1-1, with 8 positions matching TRBD1. V trimming: 1 base; J trimming: 5 bases; junction bases outside the gene matches: 9. Germline V gene lookup returns CDR1 MGHRA and CDR2 YSYEKL. This CDR3 has 16 amino acids. CDR3 in amino acids: CASSQVAGGVDTEAFF. The CDR3 nucleotides are TGCGCCAGCAGCCAAGTAGCAGGGGGCGTTGATACTGAAGCTTTCTTT.

The V call is TRBV7-9, the J call TRBJ2-5, with unresolved D. CDR3 length equals 13 residues. The V end was cut by 6 bases, the J end by 2 bases, with 10 bases between. Germline V CDR1 and CDR2: SEHNR, FQNEAQ (reference sequence). The CDR3 DNA reads as TGTGCCAGCAGTCCTGAGCAGCAAGAGACCCAGTACTTC. Translating it yields CASSPEQQETQYF.

The chain recombines TRBV29-1 with TRBJ1-2, with a tentative D call TRBD1 (5 bases). The CDR3 contains 13 residues. Trimming removed 6 bases from V and 4 bases from J, with 15 bases in between. Germline CDR1 is SQVTM and CDR2 is ANQGSEA. The DNA for the CDR3 is TGCAGCGTCGCTGGGGGAGATAGCTATGGCTACACCTTC. Amino acid sequence: CSVAGGDSYGYTF.

CDR3 in DNA: TGTGCCAGTAGTGCCCCGGGTAGCGGGAGGGAAGAGACCCAGTACTTC. Amino acid sequence: CASSAPGSGREETQYF. The chain links TRBV19 to TRBJ2-5; TRBD2 aligns across 11 bases. V lost 5 bases, J lost 3 bases, and 8 bases stayed unmatched. The CDR3 is 16 amino acids. Germline values: CDR1 LNHDA, CDR2 SQIVND (reference sequence).

This chain joins TRBV5-1 and TRBJ2-5; D not resolved. Trimming stripped 0 bases from V and 5 bases from J, with 8 bases between. Per germline, CDR1 SGHRS and CDR2 YFSETQ. The CDR3 has 13 residues. CDR3 in DNA: TGCGCCAGCAGCTTGGGGACGGGCGAGACCCAGTACTTC. Translated, it gives CASSLGTGETQYF.